The 19 T cell receptor beta chains reported below all come from one sample, sequenced in a study of cytomegalovirus exposure and HLA in healthy donors. TCRdb's table, derived via immunoSEQ multiplex PCR, lists solely in-frame clones and lacks some. Of fewer than 90,000 clones listed, 90% to 96% were seen once; the top ten hold 1.6%. The material sequenced was PBMCs. All receptors come from a man between 18 and 35 years old in good health and CMV-seropositive.

J is TRBJ1-4 and V is TRBV6-1; the D is unclear. This CDR3 spans 12 amino acids. Trimming removed 6 bases from V and 4 bases from J, with 6 bases in between. The germline V gene encodes CDR1 MNHNS and CDR2 SASEGT. The CDR3 bases are TGTGCCAGCAGAGACATTAATGAAAAACTGTTTTTT. Protein sequence: CASRDINEKLFF.

This chain connects TRBV6-4 to TRBJ2-5, with TRBD1 identical over 10 bases. The CDR3 loop spans 15 amino acids. Looked up from germline, CDR1 is MRHNA and CDR2 is SNTAGT. V shed 6 bases and J 5 bases; nucleotides not matched to a gene: 9. The CDR3 coding sequence is TGTGCCAGCAGCCGGGACAGGGGTCGAGGGGAGACCCAGTACTTC. It is translated as CASSRDRGRGETQYF.

This clone appeared a single time. The chain combines TRBV14 with TRBJ2-7; 10 bases agree with TRBD2. Germline-derived CDR1 and CDR2 are SGHDN and FVKESK. The CDR3 spans 16 residues. Losses at the gene ends were 1 base for V and 5 bases for J; bases not matched to a gene: 8. CDR3 in DNA: TGTGCCAGCAGCCAAGTCGTAGCGGGAGGTCTCGACGAGCAGTACTTC. It is translated as CASSQVVAGGLDEQYF.

The V gene is TRBV5-1, the J gene TRBJ1-4; the D is unclear. The V end was cut by 0 bases, the J end by 4 bases, with 4 bases between. CDR1 and CDR2 (germline): SGHRS, YFSETQ. This CDR3 is 13 amino acids long. CDR3 residues: CASSLGLNEKLFF. CDR3 bases: TGCGCCAGCAGCTTGGGGCTTAATGAAAAACTGTTTTTT.

The rearrangement uses TRBV28 and TRBJ1-5; D might be TRBD1 (6 bases). CDR1 and CDR2 from the germline V gene are MDHEN and SYDVKM. Trimming removed 6 bases at V and 0 bases at J, with 15 bases between. This CDR3 has 16 amino acids. CDR3 loop: CASRLPGQNSNQPQHF. In DNA, the CDR3 is TGTGCCAGCAGATTGCCGGGACAAAATAGCAATCAGCCCCAGCATTTT.

The V and J genes are TRBV29-1 and TRBJ1-1; a weak D match, TRBD1 (5 bases). The germline gives CDR1 SQVTM, CDR2 ANQGSEA. V was cut by 4 bases and J by 2 bases, with 8 bases left in between. The CDR3 has 12 residues. The DNA for the CDR3 is TGCAGCGTTGTCAGGGAAAACACTGAAGCTTTCTTT. It yields the protein CSVVRENTEAFF.

The chain couples TRBV30 to TRBJ2-5; 9 nucleotides align to TRBD1. The V gene end was trimmed by 1 base and the J gene end by 5 bases; junction bases not matched to a gene: 5. Germline V gives CDR1 GTSNPN, CDR2 SVGIG (reference sequence). This CDR3 is built from 14 residues. The CDR3 here is CAWSATGGLETQYF. CDR3 sequence (DNA): TGTGCCTGGAGTGCTACAGGGGGCTTGGAGACCCAGTACTTC.

The chain couples TRBV7-9 to TRBJ2-3, with 10 bases matching TRBD1. The CDR3 spans 16 residues. V was pared by 5 bases and J by 0 bases, with 5 bases of the junction left unmatched. The germline gives CDR1 SEHNR, CDR2 FQNEAQ (reference sequence). The CDR3: CASSPRTGGSTDTQYF. The CDR3 DNA is TGTGCCAGCAGCCCCCGGACAGGGGGTAGCACAGATACGCAGTATTTT.

The chain links TRBV15 to TRBJ1-2, with D possibly matching TRBD1 (6 bases). V was shortened by 5 bases and J by 1 base, with 11 bases between the two germline ends. The germline CDR1 and CDR2 sequences are LNHNV and YYDKDF (reference sequence). The length of the CDR3 is 14 residues. CDR3 sequence reads: CATSLLGGNYGYTF. CDR3 DNA: TGTGCCACCAGCCTTTTAGGGGGTAACTATGGCTACACCTTC.

The CDR3 here is CASSLWTGAYNQPQHF. The CDR3 DNA reads TGTGCCAGCAGTTTATGGACAGGGGCCTACAATCAGCCCCAGCATTTT. This chain connects TRBV28 to TRBJ1-5; 8 bases match TRBD1. This CDR3 has 16 residues. CDR1 MDHEN and CDR2 SYDVKM come from the germline V gene. The V segment lost 0 bases and the J segment 3 bases; nucleotides outside the gene matches: 4.

The rearrangement uses TRBV5-1 and TRBJ1-1, with D unclear. CDR3 length: 15 amino acids. V was trimmed by 0 bases and J by 0 bases, leaving 9 bases between them. CDR1 and CDR2 from the germline V gene are SGHRS and YFSETQ. CDR3 nucleotides: TGCGCCAGCAGCTTGGGGCGGGGAATGAACACTGAAGCTTTCTTT. It translates to CASSLGRGMNTEAFF.

The rearrangement joins TRBV28 to TRBJ1-5, with D maybe TRBD1 (5 bases). In germline, CDR1 is MDHEN, CDR2 SYDVKM. The CDR3 runs 16 residues. Trimming stripped 3 bases from V and 2 bases from J, with 14 bases between. CDR3 in DNA: TGTGCCAGCAGTTTGCCCCCTACAGGAGGCAATCAGCCCCAGCATTTT. Its translation: CASSLPPTGGNQPQHF.

This chain joins TRBV4-1 and TRBJ2-7; 8 bases are a match to TRBD1. The V segment lost 4 bases and the J segment 4 bases; nucleotides outside the gene matches: 3. CDR3 length equals 13 residues. Germline lookup yields CDR1 MGHRA and CDR2 YSYEKL. This CDR3 is CASSPRQGYEQYF. CDR3 coding DNA: TGCGCCAGCAGCCCACGACAGGGGTACGAGCAGTACTTC.

This clone was detected once. The junction departs from the called germline gene at one end, perhaps through a read error. V usage is TRBV27 and J usage is TRBJ1-3; 8 bases map to TRBD1. The CDR3 is 15 residues long. Germline V lookup: CDR1 MNHEY, CDR2 SMNVEV (reference sequence). The CDR3 loop reads CASSLSRTGGNTIYF. The CDR3 nucleotides are TGTGCCAGCAGCTTATCCCGGACAGGGGGAAACACCATATATTTT.

The DNA of the CDR3 is TGTGCCAGCTCACCTGCTGGGGGGATCCTTAGCACAGATACGCAGTATTTT. It specifies CASSPAGGILSTDTQYF. The J gene is TRBJ2-3, the V gene TRBV18; tentative D call: TRBD2 (6 bases). The germline gives CDR1 KGHSH, CDR2 LQKENI. V lost 3 bases, J lost 0 bases, and 16 bases lay in between. The CDR3 is made up of 17 amino acids.

For the CDR3, the DNA is TGTGCCAGCAGTGCCGGGTTTCGCAATGAGCAGTTCTTC. Translation gives CASSAGFRNEQFF. The chain joins TRBV25-1 to TRBJ2-1; D is unclear. The V and J ends lost 4 bases and 6 bases respectively, with 10 bases between them. The CDR3 runs to 13 residues. Per the germline V gene, CDR1 is MGHDK and CDR2 is SYGVNS.

The chain links TRBV10-1 to TRBJ2-1; 11 bases line up with TRBD2. The germline CDR1 and CDR2 sequences are WNHNN and SYGVQD (reference sequence). The CDR3 runs to 15 residues. Trimming cost V 5 bases and J 6 bases; bases outside gene matches: 6. CDR3 loop: CASSTGTSGFNEQFF. The CDR3 DNA reads TGCGCCAGCAGTACCGGGACTAGCGGTTTCAATGAGCAGTTCTTC.

The chain recombines TRBV4-1 with TRBJ2-7, with a tentative D call TRBD1 (6 bases). V was clipped by 0 bases and J by 7 bases, with 10 bases between them. The CDR3 spans 13 residues. Germline V gene lookup returns CDR1 MGHRA and CDR2 YSYEKL. CDR3 nucleotide sequence: TGCGCCAGCAGCCAAGAACAGGGTTTAGAGCAGTACTTC. Translation gives CASSQEQGLEQYF.

The V call is TRBV29-1, the J call TRBJ2-7; 10 bases match TRBD2. The germline V gene encodes CDR1 SQVTM and CDR2 ANQGSEA. This CDR3 has 13 residues. After removal of 6 bases from V and 6 bases from J, the junction contained 8 bases not matched to a gene. CDR3: CSVPAGGPGEQYF. The CDR3 region has the DNA TGCAGCGTCCCAGCGGGAGGGCCGGGCGAGCAGTACTTC.